These T cell receptor beta chains were read from a single sample in a study of blood T cell repertoires in COVID-19. The repertoire was sequenced with immunoSEQ multiplex PCR; TCRdb's copy has only in-frame clones and lacks some. The sample lists 90,000 to 120,000 clones, approximately 84% occurring once. The sample taken for sequencing was peripheral blood. These TCRs come from a human donor in a cohort sampled during active COVID-19. The CDR3 runs from the conserved cysteine through the conserved F or W. A D gene is named only where the DNA matches it firmly. Size tells how often a clone was seen (once, few, many) or the class of an expanded clone, and some rows leave it out.

V gene	J gene	D gene	clone size	CDR3 DNA	CDR3 protein
TRBV11-2	TRBJ2-5	TRBD2	once	TGTGCCAGCAGCTTAGGACGAGCGGGAGCTGATGAGACCCAGTACTTC	CASSLGRAGADETQYF
TRBV4-3	TRBJ1-2	TRBD1	NA	TGCGCCAGCAGCCAAGATTATGGTGGACAGGGCTACTATGGCTACACCTTC	CASSQDYGGQGYYGYTF
TRBV27	TRBJ2-3	TRBD1	NA	TGTGCCAGCAGGACAGGGGGAGGCACAGATACGCAGTATTTT	CASRTGGGTDTQYF
TRBV7-9	TRBJ2-3	NA	NA	TGTGCCAGCAGCTTAGCCCCTGTTAACCAGGGGCGCAAAGATACGCAGTATTTT	CASSLAPVNQGRKDTQYF
TRBV27	TRBJ1-1	TRBD1	once	TGTGCCAGCACCCCATCGACAGGGGGCGCGCCTGAAGCTTTCTTT	CASTPSTGGAPEAFF
TRBV6-2/TRBV6-3	TRBJ1-5	NA	NA	TGTGCCAGCCGCCAAAGGGACACAGCTTTCAATCAGCCCCAGCATTTT	CASRQRDTAFNQPQHF
TRBV9	TRBJ1-2	TRBD1	NA	TGTGCCAGCAGCGTAGACAGGGGAAATGGCTACACCTTC	CASSVDRGNGYTF
TRBV7-3	TRBJ2-1	TRBD2	few	TGTGCCAGCAGCTTAGTAGCGGGGGACTACAATGAGCAGTTCTTC	CASSLVAGDYNEQFF
TRBV27	TRBJ2-7	NA	NA	TGTGCCAGCGGCCGACGCATGGGAGACGAGCAGTACTTC	CASGRRMGDEQYF
TRBV5-4	TRBJ2-1	TRBD2	NA	TGTGCCAGCAGCTTGGTCTTGGCGGGAGGTCGACTCAATGAGCAGTTCTTC	CASSLVLAGGRLNEQFF
TRBV4-3	TRBJ1-6	TRBD1	NA	TGCGCCAGCAGCCAATTACAGGGGGTCGCGGGGACCCTCCACTTT	CASSQLQGVAGTLHF
TRBV6-5	TRBJ2-2	TRBD1	NA	TGCGCGACGTCGACAGGGCAAGGCACCGGGGAGCTGTTTTTT	CATSTGQGTGELFF
TRBV7-2	TRBJ2-6	TRBD2	NA	TGTGCCAGCAGCTCTTCCGGGGGGGCTGGGGCCAACGTCCTGACTTTC	CASSSSGGAGANVLTF
TRBV6-2/TRBV6-3	TRBJ2-1	TRBD1	NA	TGTGCCAGCAGTTACTCGAGCCAGGGGGCAAGGCATGAGCAGTTCTTC	CASSYSSQGARHEQFF
TRBV7-3	TRBJ2-1	NA	once	TGTGCCAGCAGCTTAGGGGCAGGGGTAGAGAATGAGCAGTTCTTC	CASSLGAGVENEQFF
TRBV7-5	TRBJ2-3	NA	NA	TGTGTCAGAAGCTTCGGGGGGGATCCTCCGAGACTAGCGGGAGGCACAGATACGCAGTATTTT	CVRSFGGDPPRLAGGTDTQYF
TRBV6-1	TRBJ1-5	NA	NA	TGTGCCAGCAGTGACCCTCGGGGGGGAAGGGGCAATCAGCCCCAGCATTTT	CASSDPRGGRGNQPQHF
TRBV6-6	TRBJ2-3	TRBD1	NA	TGTGCCAGCAGTCAAAGAGGGACAGTTCTATTTAGCACAGATACGCAGTATTTT	CASSQRGTVLFSTDTQYF
TRBV6-2/TRBV6-3	TRBJ1-5	NA	NA	TGTGCCAGCAGTTTGGGCCCGAATCAGCCCCAGCATTTT	CASSLGPNQPQHF
TRBV29-1	TRBJ1-1	NA	NA	TGCAGCGTTGCTATTGTCGTGGACACTGAAGCTTTCTTT	CSVAIVVDTEAFF
TRBV5-1	TRBJ2-1	NA	NA	TGCGCCAGCAGCATCGGCGGGGCAACCTACAATGAGCAGTTCTTC	CASSIGGATYNEQFF
TRBV27	TRBJ1-5	NA	NA	TGTGCCAGCAGTCCAATAGCCCCCAATCAGCCCCAGCATTTT	CASSPIAPNQPQHF
TRBV7-6	TRBJ2-3	TRBD1	NA	TGTGCCAGCAGCTTCAGGGGGCCCGTCACCCTCACAGATACGCAGTATTTT	CASSFRGPVTLTDTQYF
TRBV7-2	TRBJ1-5	NA	NA	TGTGCCAGCAGCTCACTACAGGGCGTTCAGCCCCAGCATTTT	CASSSLQGVQPQHF
TRBV7-2	TRBJ2-3	TRBD2	NA	TGTGCCAGCAGCCCGGCCTTAGCGGGAGGGGGGGATACGCAGTATTTT	CASSPALAGGGDTQYF
TRBV12-3/TRBV12-4	TRBJ1-5	NA	NA	TGTGCCAGCAGCGCGGACTTGCGGCCCCAGCATTTT	CASSADLRPQHF
TRBV30	TRBJ1-4	NA	once	TGTGCCTGGTCGGGACTAGGCTTCGAAAAACTGTTTTTT	CAWSGLGFEKLFF
TRBV6-5	TRBJ1-1	TRBD1	NA	TGTGCCAGCAGTTATGGACAGGTGAACACTGAAGCTTTCTTT	CASSYGQVNTEAFF
TRBV5-6	TRBJ1-2	NA	once	TGTGCCAGCAGCTTGGACCCGGGACTCTCTACCTATGGCTACACCTTC	CASSLDPGLSTYGYTF
TRBV28	TRBJ1-2	NA	NA	TGTGCCAGCAGTTTAACTGCGGATTACTATGGCTACACCTTC	CASSLTADYYGYTF
TRBV7-2	TRBJ1-1	TRBD1	NA	TGTGCCAGCAGTTTCGACAGGGAAAGACAGTCTGAAGCTTTCTTT	CASSFDRERQSEAFF
TRBV7-9	TRBJ1-2	TRBD1	NA	TGTGCCAGCAGACTGGGACAGGGCTGGTATGGCTACACCTTC	CASRLGQGWYGYTF
TRBV10-1	TRBJ2-1	TRBD1	few	TGCGCCAGCATTAGACAGGGTTACAATGAGCAGTTCTTC	CASIRQGYNEQFF
TRBV3-1/TRBV3-2	TRBJ2-5	TRBD2	NA	TGTGCCAGCAGCCAAGAACCCCCTAGCGGTCAAGAGACCCAGTACTTC	CASSQEPPSGQETQYF
TRBV5-4	TRBJ1-2	TRBD1	once	TGTGCCAGCAGCTTCTCCGGGACAGGGAACTATGGCTACACCTTC	CASSFSGTGNYGYTF
TRBV6-2/TRBV6-3	TRBJ1-1	TRBD1	NA	TGTGCCAGCAGTGATGGACAGGGGGCTGAGGTAGCTTTCTTT	CASSDGQGAEVAFF
TRBV5-1	TRBJ1-2	NA	few	TGCGCCAGCAGCATGGGTGGGAGTGTTGGGGACTATGGCTACACCTTC	CASSMGGSVGDYGYTF
TRBV29-1	TRBJ2-1	TRBD2	once	TGCAGCGTTGAGGGACTAGCGGGAGCTAAGTCATACAATGAGCAGTTCTTC	CSVEGLAGAKSYNEQFF
TRBV19	TRBJ1-3	NA	NA	TGTGCCAGTAGTATCTCGGCGGGATCTGGAAACACCATATATTTT	CASSISAGSGNTIYF
TRBV3-1/TRBV3-2	TRBJ2-1	TRBD2	NA	TGTGCCAGCAGCCCACTAGCGTCCCGCAATGAGCAGTTCTTC	CASSPLASRNEQFF